These 29 T cell receptor beta chains were all obtained from the same sample, sequenced in a study of memory CD4+ T cells and cytomegalovirus serostatus. Single viable CD3+CD4+CD8-CD45RO+ cells were sorted as the memory CD4+ T cells. Measured with immunoSEQ multiplex PCR; TCRdb has only the in-frame clones, and not every one. In the table there are over 60,000 clones, approximately 80% of which are singletons. The sample comprised memory CD4+ T cells from blood. The source is an adult in good health and CMV-seronegative.

This chain uses TRBV7-9 with TRBJ2-5; the match to TRBD2 covers 7 bases. The germline gives CDR1 SEHNR, CDR2 FQNEAQ (reference sequence). This CDR3 comprises 14 residues. V lost 3 bases and J lost 4; bases outside the gene matches: 5. The CDR3 coding sequence is TGTGCCAGCAGCTTTTTCGGGAGGACAGAGACCCAGTACTTC. Translating it yields CASSFFGRTETQYF.

This chain uses TRBV5-4 with TRBJ2-1; TRBD2 matches at 15 bases. The germline V gene encodes CDR1 SGHNT and CDR2 YYREEE (reference sequence). This CDR3 has 16 amino acids. Losses at the gene ends were 0 bases for V and 7 bases for J; bases not matched to a gene: 2. The CDR3, as DNA: TGTGCCAGCAGCTTGGGGACTAGCGGGAGGGCGAATGAGCAGTTCTTC. Translation gives CASSLGTSGRANEQFF.

This clone was seen only once. The junction departs from germline at one end; a sequencing error may be responsible. The rearrangement joins TRBV7-9 to TRBJ2-7, with D tentatively TRBD1 (6 bases). Germline assignment: CDR1 SEHNR and CDR2 FQNEAQ (reference sequence). This CDR3 spans 13 amino acids. Written as DNA, the CDR3 is TGTGCCAGCAGCTTACCCCACGGTGCGGACAGCCACTTC. Translated: CASSLPHGADSHF.

The rearrangement uses TRBV5-1 and TRBJ1-1; 7 nucleotides agree with TRBD1. Germline-derived CDR1 and CDR2 are SGHRS and YFSETQ. Trimming at V came to 4 bases and at J to 0 bases, leaving 3 bases not matched to a gene. The CDR3 consists of 14 residues. The CDR3 DNA sequence: TGCGCCAGCAGCCGGGACAGCATGAACACTGAAGCTTTCTTT. The encoded protein is CASSRDSMNTEAFF.

J is TRBJ1-5 and V is TRBV7-9, with 7 bases matching TRBD1. The ends lost 4 bases at V and 3 bases at J; junction bases unmatched: 12. The CDR3 is 17 amino acids. Germline V gene sequence: CDR1 SEHNR, CDR2 FQNEAQ (reference sequence). The CDR3 DNA sequence: TGTGCCAGCAGCTCAATTAAACAGGGGACAGACAATCAGCCCCAGCATTTT. Translating gives CASSSIKQGTDNQPQHF.

The rearrangement links TRBV27 to TRBJ2-2; no clear D. From germline, CDR1 is MNHEY and CDR2 SMNVEV (reference sequence). This CDR3 region has 18 residues. Trimming removed 3 bases at V and 1 base at J, with 18 bases between. CDR3 DNA sequence: TGTGCCAGCAGTTTTTTCCCCTTACGGCAACTGAACACCGGGGAGCTGTTTTTT. Its protein product is CASSFFPLRQLNTGELFF.

J is TRBJ2-1 and V is TRBV12-5; D is possibly TRBD2 (5 bases). The CDR3 runs to 18 residues. The germline V gene has CDR1 LGHNT and CDR2 FRNRAP. Between the trimmed V and J ends, which lost 7 bases and 5 bases, there was a span of 27 bases. Here the CDR3 DNA reads TGTGCTAGTGCAAACGCGGCTTACGGAGGCGTCCCCGACAATGAGCAGTTCTTC. It is translated as CASANAAYGGVPDNEQFF.

The J gene is TRBJ2-7, the V gene TRBV21-1; the table names TRBD1, a call not compared with the DNA. TRBV21-1 is labeled a pseudogene. The CDR3 is 15 residues long. CDR3: CASSKKQPHSYEQYF. The CDR3 region has the DNA TGTGCCAGCAGCAAAAAACAGCCCCATTCCTACGAGCAGTACTTC.

The CDR3 region is CASSEGTGSSYEQYF. CDR3 coding DNA: TGTGCCAGCAGTGAAGGGACAGGGAGCTCCTACGAGCAGTACTTC. This sequence joins TRBV2 and TRBJ2-7; 8 bases fit TRBD1. With V trimmed by 1 base and J by 0 bases, 2 bases remained unmatched. The CDR3 sequence is 15 residues long. CDR1 SNHLY and CDR2 FYNNEI come from the germline V gene.

The chain uses TRBV5-5 and TRBJ2-7, with D possibly TRBD1 on 5 matching bases. This CDR3 has 12 residues. Germline V gene sequence: CDR1 SGHKS, CDR2 YYEKEE (reference sequence). V was clipped by 2 bases and J by 4 bases, with 7 bases between them. The CDR3 is CASSFDSYEQYF. CDR3 DNA sequence: TGTGCCAGCAGCTTCGACAGTTACGAGCAGTACTTC.

This clone is categorized as medium-sized (0.01 to 0.1%). This chain links TRBV29-1 with TRBJ1-3, with TRBD1 identical over 9 bases. The V gene end was trimmed by 3 bases and the J gene end by 4 bases; junction bases not matched to a gene: 4. This CDR3 spans 14 amino acids. From germline, CDR1 is SQVTM and CDR2 ANQGSEA. In DNA form, the CDR3 reads TGCAGCGTTGAGGGACAGGGTAAAGGAAACACCATATATTTT. Protein: CSVEGQGKGNTIYF.

In its sample, this clone was seen once. The chain joins TRBV4-3 to TRBJ2-1; 15 bases fit TRBD2. Germline V gene sequence: CDR1 LGHNA, CDR2 YSLEER. This CDR3 comprises 22 residues. V was pared by 0 bases and J by 3 bases, with 15 bases of the junction left unmatched. The CDR3 coding sequence is TGCGCCAGCAGCCAAGATTCGTACCCTCCGGGACTAGCGGGAGGAATCTACAATGAGCAGTTCTTC. It specifies CASSQDSYPPGLAGGIYNEQFF.

This rearrangement joins TRBV6-1 to TRBJ1-1; D remains ambiguous. The CDR3 has 13 amino acids. The V end lost 4 bases, the J end lost 6 bases, and 12 bases lay between the germline ends. Germline assignment: CDR1 MNHNS and CDR2 SASEGT. This chain's CDR3 is CASSGNERAEAFF. In DNA form, the CDR3 reads TGTGCCAGCAGTGGCAACGAAAGGGCTGAAGCTTTCTTT.

The rearrangement uses TRBV19 and TRBJ2-2; D not resolved. This CDR3 has 15 amino acids. Deletions cut 3 bases from V and 2 bases from J, with 10 bases between. The V gene's germline CDR1 is LNHDA and CDR2 SQIVND (reference sequence). As DNA, the CDR3 is TGTGCCAGTAGTATTAGGTACAGCAACACCGGGGAGCTGTTTTTT. This encodes CASSIRYSNTGELFF. Variable domain in full (rest from reference TRBV19 and TRBJ2-2): DGGITQSPKYLFRKEGQNVTLSCEQNLNHDAMYWYRQDPGQGLRLIYYSQIVNDFQKGDIAEGYSVSREKKESFPLTVTSAQKNPTAFYLCASSIRYSNTGELFFGEGSRLTVL.

V gene TRBV5-1 combines with J gene TRBJ2-5; 11 nucleotides match TRBD2. There are 16 residues in the CDR3. Germline V CDR1 and CDR2: SGHRS, YFSETQ. V lost 6 bases to trimming and J lost 2 bases; unmatched junction nucleotides: 9. CDR3 residues: CASNEVRTSGQETQYF. Here the CDR3 DNA reads TGCGCCAGCAACGAGGTCCGGACTAGCGGGCAAGAGACCCAGTACTTC. The complete variable domain, with remaining parts taken from reference TRBV5-1 and TRBJ2-5, reads KAGVTQTPRYLIKTRGQQVTLSCSPISGHRSVSWYQQTPGQGLQFLFEYFSETQRNKGNFPGRFSGRQFSNSRSEMNVSTLELGDSALYLCASNEVRTSGQETQYFGPGTRLLVL.

The rearrangement uses TRBV6-1 and TRBJ1-1; D is undetermined. Trimming removed 10 bases from V and 1 base from J, with 13 bases in between. Germline CDR1 MNHNS, CDR2 SASEGT. The CDR3 totals 13 residues. Here the CDR3 DNA reads TGTGCCACCGCAGTCAGCTCGAACACTGAAGCTTTCTTT. It yields the protein CATAVSSNTEAFF.

The chain couples TRBV7-8 to TRBJ1-1; D gene unclear. Deletions cut 2 bases from V and 1 base from J, with 5 bases between. Germline lookup yields CDR1 SGHVS and CDR2 FQNEAQ. The CDR3 runs 13 residues. The CDR3 protein is CASSLPQNTEAFF. The CDR3 region has the DNA TGTGCCAGCAGCTTACCACAGAACACTGAAGCTTTCTTT.

This clone was detected only once. The chain is built from TRBV6-5 and TRBJ2-7; weak D call: TRBD1 (6 bases). Germline loops: CDR1 MNHEY, CDR2 SVGAGI. The CDR3 loop spans 13 amino acids. V was shortened by 6 bases and J by 0 bases, with 9 bases between the two germline ends. The CDR3 reads CASRRDTSYEQYF. CDR3 in DNA: TGTGCCAGCAGGAGGGACACCTCCTACGAGCAGTACTTC.

The chain joins TRBV7-8 to TRBJ2-1; D gene ambiguous. The CDR3 is made up of 17 amino acids. The germline V and J ends were trimmed by 5 bases and 4 bases, with 21 bases remaining between them. CDR1 and CDR2 from the germline V gene are SGHVS and FQNEAQ. The CDR3 bases are TGTGCCAGCAGCCCGACCGATGGCCTACTCAAATACAATGAGCAGTTCTTC. This translates into CASSPTDGLLKYNEQFF.

The chain joins TRBV7-2 to TRBJ1-2, with no clear D. V lost 5 bases to trimming and J lost 5 bases, with 15 bases between them. The germline V gene has CDR1 SGHTA and CDR2 FQGNSA. The CDR3 consists of 14 residues. CDR3 sequence (DNA): TGTGCCAGCAGCAAGCTCACAGAGACATATGGCTACACCTTC. Residues: CASSKLTETYGYTF.

V gene TRBV6-1 combines with J gene TRBJ2-3; D is undetermined. V was cut by 3 bases and J by 0 bases, with 10 bases left in between. CDR3 length equals 15 residues. From germline, CDR1 is MNHNS and CDR2 SASEGT. CDR3 nucleotides: TGTGCCAGCAGTGAGGTCTTAGGCAGCACAGATACGCAGTATTTT. Protein sequence: CASSEVLGSTDTQYF.

The CDR3 is CASSAGLAGVDTQYF. CDR3 nucleotide sequence: TGCGCCAGCAGCGCGGGACTAGCGGGAGTAGATACGCAGTATTTT. The J gene is TRBJ2-3, the V gene TRBV5-1; TRBD2 aligns across 14 bases. Germline CDR1 reads SGHRS; CDR2 reads YFSETQ. CDR3 size: 15 residues. With 4 bases clipped from V and 5 bases from J, the junction kept 3 bases outside the gene matches.

This chain links TRBV9 with TRBJ2-3, with 8 nucleotides matching TRBD2. CDR3 length: 14 amino acids. The junction had 5 bases not matched to a gene; V was cut back by 5 bases and J by 3 bases. Germline CDR1 is SGDLS and CDR2 is YYNGEE. CDR3 loop: CASSPGGWTDTQYF. The CDR3 bases are TGTGCCAGCAGTCCGGGGGGGTGGACAGATACGCAGTATTTT.

The V and J genes are TRBV29-1 and TRBJ1-1; the D is unclear. The CDR3 has 13 residues. V lost 7 bases, J lost 1 base, and 13 bases lay in between. Germline CDR1 reads SQVTM; CDR2 reads ANQGSEA. The CDR3 region is CSAGARTNTEAFF. In DNA, the CDR3 is TGCAGCGCCGGAGCCCGGACGAACACTGAAGCTTTCTTT. Full variable domain (rest looked up from reference TRBV29-1 and TRBJ1-1): SAVISQKPSRDICQRGTSLTIQCQVDSQVTMMFWYRQQPGQSLTLIATANQGSEATYESGFVIDKFPISRPNLTFSTLTVSNMSPEDSSIYLCSAGARTNTEAFFGQGTRLTVV.

The chain links TRBV19 to TRBJ2-2; 7 nucleotides agree with TRBD1. The ends lost 9 bases at V and 4 bases at J; junction bases unmatched: 14. CDR1 LNHDA and CDR2 SQIVND come from the germline V gene (reference sequence). This CDR3 contains 16 residues. As DNA, the CDR3 is TGTGCCAGCCGTCTCGGCAGGGGGACGGGCACCGGGGAGCTGTTTTTT. The encoded protein is CASRLGRGTGTGELFF.

The genes are TRBV2 and TRBJ1-5; maybe TRBD1 (5 bases). The CDR3 contains 14 residues. The V gene's germline CDR1 is SNHLY and CDR2 FYNNEI. Trimming took 6 bases from V and 0 from J, leaving 9 bases between them. The CDR3 bases are TGTGCCAGCAGAGGGGACGGTAGCAATCAGCCCCAGCATTTT. Protein: CASRGDGSNQPQHF.

V usage is TRBV5-8 and J usage is TRBJ2-1; D is unresolved. The V end was cut by 7 bases, the J end by 1 base, with 9 bases between. CDR3 size: 13 residues. CDR1 and CDR2 from the germline V gene are SGHTS and YDEGEE. CDR3 DNA sequence: TGTGCCAGCGGCCAAGGGTCCTACAATGAGCAGTTCTTC. Translation: CASGQGSYNEQFF. The full variable domain, completed using reference TRBV5-8 and TRBJ2-1, is EAGVTQSPTHLIKTRGQQATLRCSPISGHTSVYWYQQALGLGLQFLLWYDEGEERNRGNFPPRFSGRQFPNYSSELNVNALELEDSALYLCASGQGSYNEQFFGPGTRLTVL.

J is TRBJ2-2 and V is TRBV19; 8 bases are shared with TRBD1. The CDR3 length is 17 residues. Germline CDR1 is LNHDA and CDR2 is SQIVND (reference sequence). Trimming took 3 bases from V and 5 from J; bases not matched to a gene: 11. The CDR3 region is CASSIAGGAIWTGELFF. The CDR3 coding sequence is TGTGCCAGTAGTATTGCAGGGGGCGCGATTTGGACCGGGGAGCTGTTTTTT.

V is TRBV5-8 and J is TRBJ1-5, with D possibly TRBD1 on 6 matching bases. The ends were cut back, 0 bases at V and 9 bases at J, with 16 bases in the middle. Per the germline V gene, CDR1 is SGHTS and CDR2 is YDEGEE. CDR3 length equals 15 residues. The CDR3 DNA reads TGTGCCAGCAGCTTGGGAGGGGGGTCGGCGCGGCCCCAGCATTTT. Protein product: CASSLGGGSARPQHF.